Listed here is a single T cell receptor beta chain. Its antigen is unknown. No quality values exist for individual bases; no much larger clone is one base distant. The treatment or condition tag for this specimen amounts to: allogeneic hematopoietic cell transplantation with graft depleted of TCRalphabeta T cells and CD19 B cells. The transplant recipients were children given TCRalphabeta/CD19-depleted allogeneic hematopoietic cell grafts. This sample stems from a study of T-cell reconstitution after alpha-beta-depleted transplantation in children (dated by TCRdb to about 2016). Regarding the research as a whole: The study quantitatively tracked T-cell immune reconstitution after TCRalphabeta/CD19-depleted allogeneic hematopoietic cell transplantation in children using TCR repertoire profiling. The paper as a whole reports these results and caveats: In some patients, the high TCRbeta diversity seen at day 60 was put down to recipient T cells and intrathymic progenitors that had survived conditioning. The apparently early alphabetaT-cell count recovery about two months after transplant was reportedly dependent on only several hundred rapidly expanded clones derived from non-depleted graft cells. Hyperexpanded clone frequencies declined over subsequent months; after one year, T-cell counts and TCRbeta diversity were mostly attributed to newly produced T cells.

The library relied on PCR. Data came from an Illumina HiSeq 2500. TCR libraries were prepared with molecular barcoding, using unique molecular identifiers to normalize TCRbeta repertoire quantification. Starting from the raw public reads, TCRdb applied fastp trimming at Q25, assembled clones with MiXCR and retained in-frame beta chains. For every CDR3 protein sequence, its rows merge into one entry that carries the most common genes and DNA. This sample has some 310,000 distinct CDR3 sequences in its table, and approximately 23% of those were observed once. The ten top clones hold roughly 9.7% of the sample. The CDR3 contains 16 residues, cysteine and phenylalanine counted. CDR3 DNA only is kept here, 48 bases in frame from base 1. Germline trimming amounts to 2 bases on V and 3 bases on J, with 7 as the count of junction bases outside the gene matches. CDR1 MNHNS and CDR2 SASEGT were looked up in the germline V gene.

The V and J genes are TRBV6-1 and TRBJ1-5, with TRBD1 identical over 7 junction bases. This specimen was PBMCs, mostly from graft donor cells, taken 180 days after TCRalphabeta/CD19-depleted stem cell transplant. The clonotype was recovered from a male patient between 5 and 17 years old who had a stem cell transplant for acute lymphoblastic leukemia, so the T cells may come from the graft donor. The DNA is TGTGCCAGCAGTGAAATTAGGACAGGACCCAATCAGCCCCAGCATTTT. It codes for CASSEIRTGPNQPQHF.